The rows below give T cell receptor beta chains drawn from one sample of a study of regulatory T cells in long-lasting Graves disease. Via MiXCR, TCRdb re-called the multiplex PCR reads, giving one row per CDR3 protein. The sample consists of roughly 560,000 distinct CDR3 sequences, about 15% of them appearing once. These same records also appear under a second study, on T cells in Graves' hyperthyroidism and ophthalmopathy.

This specimen was peripheral blood mononuclear cells (PBMCs), taken at new diagnosis, from a patient treated with antithyroid drugs. The receptors derive from a woman aged 40-60 years with Graves disease. Both conserved end residues are part of each CDR3.

v_call cdr3_aa
TRBV9 CASSDGGGNQPQHF
TRBV5-6 CASSRDRGLSGPQHF
TRBV12-3/TRBV12-4 CASRTGGILHF
TRBV2 CASAGQGNYEQYF
TRBV9 CASSVRPSETQYF
TRBV30 CAWSVTGQALYSNQPQHF
TRBV6-1 CASSEASGGGQPQHF
TRBV2 CASRGPYTEAFF
TRBV29-1 CSVESGTNEKLFF
TRBV20-1 CSARATRGTDTQYF
TRBV3-1 CASSQDLGTEAFF
TRBV5-1 CASRGRGEGEKLFF
TRBV5-1 CASGESGRNTGELFF
TRBV29-1 CSAVPGQGSYEQYF
TRBV6-1 CASSALAGGPGELFF
TRBV9 CASSVGVGGGTGELFF
TRBV12-3/TRBV12-4 CASSPYGTTGGEQYF
TRBV7-2 CASSLVAVNTEAFF
TRBV5-5 CASSFFGGAAETQYF
TRBV6-2/TRBV6-3 CASGDRDANQPQHF
TRBV7-9 CASSLGFSNEQFF
TRBV28 CASSFTTSGFLMGSPLHF
TRBV12-3/TRBV12-4 CAGSFSSLYEQYF
TRBV4-1 CASSQDPPAVSLSYTF
TRBV6-5 CASSYVGHPRGTEAFF
TRBV28 CASGLSYGYTF
TRBV20-1 CSARDFTVSEAFF
TRBV7-2 CASSLWGTRDRLQYF
TRBV11-1 CASRPTSGGRRNEQFF
TRBV7-6 CASSAGTGGSGEQYF
TRBV7-3 CASRLTHSYNSPLHF
TRBV2 CASTLEGQVLSPQHF
TRBV4-1 CASSLIGLGETQYF
TRBV30 CAWSVGLRTEGYTF
TRBV20-1 CSAIGGQLSSYEQYF
TRBV3-1 CASSHIRINSYEQYF
TRBV10-3 CAIRPGTDDYNEQFF
TRBV20-1 CSANSEPYNEQFF
TRBV9 CASSVAPGSANYGYTF
TRBV27 CASSLSVLYGYTF
TRBV6-1 CASYLDREVGNQPQHF
TRBV7-2 CASSLGGTDYEQYF
TRBV11-3 CASSDKRGGANTGELFF
TRBV12-3/TRBV12-4 CASSLGVGPPLHF
TRBV27 CASSLEAGVLYEQYF
TRBV9 CASSAQGTSNTEAFF
TRBV14 CASSPPYGGPLGTDTQYF
TRBV12-3/TRBV12-4 CASSLGPSNEQFF
TRBV7-9 CASSSTRWGYVGELFF
TRBV5-6 CASSQRGRVVHEQFF
TRBV2 CASSDSPGQGANEQFF
TRBV3-1 CASRPGGANGYTF
TRBV6-1 CAASRSPYEQYF
TRBV20-1 CSARGVSDFYPYNEQFF
TRBV15 CATSRDRATRGYTF